This T cell receptor (beta chain) was observed in a study of blood T cell repertoires in COVID-19. For the study at large: Both acute and convalescent COVID-19 samples were obtained from the United States, Italy and Spain. The analysed material was cDNA or gDNA that came from T cells, B-cell-depleted T cells, or PBMCs.

Study processing details: Quantification of nucleated cells was approximated via reference gene primer amplification. Generated by immunoSEQ multiplex PCR, the TCRdb table keeps only in-frame clones and is missing some. The V and J calls and clone size come from that table; D and trimming were worked out from the DNA. The table lists approximately 150,000 clones, 84% of them singletons, with about 11% in the top ten. This clone was recorded once. V lost 1 base, J lost 10 bases, and 11 bases lay in between. The CDR3 runs to 13 residues. CDR1 and CDR2 (germline): SGHAT, FQNNGV. The sample taken for sequencing was peripheral blood. The source of this sequence is a man in his 70s with active or convalescent COVID-19. This chain uses TRBV11-2 with TRBJ2-1; D not resolved. DNA for the CDR3: TGTGCCAGCAGCTTAGGGCTAGTAGAAGAGCAGTTCTTC. Amino acid sequence: CASSLGLVEEQFF.